Below, 8 T cell receptor beta chains from the same sample are listed, as sequenced in a study of regulatory T cells in long-lasting Graves disease. Time point given: persistent/refractory GD, antithyroid drugs over 5 years with positive TRAb. Generation of the TCR library employed RNA extracted from PBMCs. CDR3 regions were amplified by Arm-PCR using iRepertoire HTBI primers to build TCR beta libraries. TCRdb called the multiplex PCR reads again in MiXCR, with one record for every CDR3 protein. The repertoire has approximately 350,000 distinct CDR3 sequences, roughly 23% of them found once; the top ten carry 25% to 30%. The input for sequencing was peripheral blood mononuclear cells (PBMCs), taken when the disease was refractory, from a patient treated with antithyroid drugs. The receptors come from a woman aged 40-49 years with Graves disease.

Concerning this clonotype: This may arise from a read error, as a much more abundant clone is one base away. V gene TRBV28 combines with J gene TRBJ2-5, with D maybe TRBD2 (6 bases). Germline V gene data show CDR1 as MDHEN and CDR2 as SYDVKM. This CDR3 spans 15 amino acids. This chain's CDR3 is CVSSLPGLKKETQYF. DNA of the CDR3: TGTGTCAGCAGTCTACCGGGACTCAAAAAAGAGACCCAGTACTTC.

On this clonotype itself: This clone may be a read error of a much larger clone one base away. The V gene is TRBV29-1, the J gene TRBJ2-4, with D perhaps matching TRBD1 (5 bases). V lost 6 bases and J 9 bases, leaving 21 bases between the germline ends. Germline assignment: CDR1 SQVTM and CDR2 ANQGSEA. There are 14 residues in the CDR3. The CDR3 region is CSVGTAGFGTIQYF. The CDR3 bases are TGCAGCGTAGGAACGGCAGGGTTCGGAACCATTCAGTACTTC.

The V gene is TRBV7-6, the J gene TRBJ1-2, with unresolved D. This CDR3 is 14 amino acids long. Germline lookup yields CDR1 SGHVS and CDR2 FNYEAQ. V lost 0 bases and J 5 bases, leaving 10 bases between the germline ends. For the CDR3, the DNA is TGTGCCAGCAGCTTAGCGCAGTACCCTTATGGCTACACCTTC. Translating it yields CASSLAQYPYGYTF. Based on the CDR3 plus reference TRBV7-6 and TRBJ1-2, the full variable domain is GAGVSQSPRYKVTKRGQDVALRCDPISGHVSLYWYRQALGQGPEFLTYFNYEAQQDKSGLPNDRFSAERPEGSISTLTIQRTEQRDSAMYRCASSLAQYPYGYTFGSGTRLTVV.

Remarks on this clonotype: A much larger clone lies one base from this, so it may be a read error. CDR3 coding DNA: TGTGCCACCCTCCCGGGACAGATTCCCTACGAGCAGTACTTC. This gives the protein CATLPGQIPYEQYF. The chain combines TRBV15 with TRBJ2-7, with TRBD1 matching over 7 bases. The CDR3 has 14 amino acids. V trimming: 8 bases; J trimming: 2 bases; junction bases outside the gene matches: 9. Germline CDR1 is LNHNV and CDR2 is YYDKDF (reference sequence).

The chain links TRBV15 to TRBJ2-7, with D uncertain. This CDR3 has 14 amino acids. Trimming removed 1 base from V and 1 base from J, with 8 bases in between. Germline lookup yields CDR1 LNHNV and CDR2 YYDKDF (reference sequence). Here the CDR3 reads CATSRGRGSYEQYF. In DNA, the CDR3 is TGTGCCACCAGCAGAGGACGTGGATCCTACGAGCAGTACTTC. Full variable domain (remainder filled in from reference TRBV15 and TRBJ2-7): DAMVIQNPRYQVTQFGKPVTLSCSQTLNHNVMYWYQQKSSQAPKLLFHYYDKDFNNEADTPDNFQSRRPNTSFCFLDIRSPGLGDTAMYLCATSRGRGSYEQYFGPGTRLTVT.

In the case of this clonotype: Its ends do not fully match the called genes, so a read error is possible. The J gene is TRBJ1-1, the V gene TRBV18; D is ambiguous. Germline CDR1 KGHSH, CDR2 LQKENI. This CDR3 has 12 residues. CDR3 sequence (DNA): TGTGCCAGCTCACCAGTGAACACTGGAGCTCTCTTT. Encoded protein: CASSPVNTGALF.

This clonotype was observed a handful of times. V is TRBV18 and J is TRBJ1-1; D gene unclear. V was trimmed by 0 bases and J by 8 bases, leaving 7 bases between them. Germline-derived CDR1 and CDR2 are KGHSH and LQKENI. This CDR3 is built from 12 residues. Here the CDR3 DNA reads TGTGCCAGCTCACCACCTCAGCTGGAAGCTTTCTTT. Protein product: CASSPPQLEAFF.

The rearrangement uses TRBV15 and TRBJ2-1, with a possible D match to TRBD2 (6 bases). The CDR3 has 14 residues. With 8 bases removed from V and 4 bases from J, the gap between germline ends came to 15 bases. The germline V gene encodes CDR1 LNHNV and CDR2 YYDKDF (reference sequence). DNA for the CDR3: TGTGCCACCTCTTTAGCGGAGGGGTACAATGAGCAGTTCTTC. The encoded protein is CATSLAEGYNEQFF.